This TCR beta chain was documented in a study of regulatory dendritic cells for organ transplantation. Overall study context: Dendritic cell cultures received LPS on day 6.

Notes on the study in general: Among resting subsets, memory CD8+ cells contained the most alloreactive clonotypes. Naive CD4+ and CD8+ repertoires were highly diverse; memory CD8+ was most oligoclonal.

This clone was observed a handful of times. Antigen unknown. Only in-frame clones appear in the TCRdb table, and some are missing; sequencing was by immunoSEQ multiplex PCR. The table records thousands of clones, about 60% of them present only once. Sorted T cells were CFSE-labeled and cultured four to five days with allogeneic regulatory or mature dendritic cells at 1:10. Germline loops: CDR1 SGDLS, CDR2 YYNGEE. This CDR3 has 17 amino acids. V dropped 3 bases and J dropped 5; count of bases not matched to a gene: 6. The receptor was isolated from a human donor in good health. What was sequenced was memory CD8+ T cells from blood cultured with dendritic cells. As for subset: CD45RO+ memory T cells. The rearrangement uses TRBV9 and TRBJ2-3; 16 bases are a match to TRBD2. CDR3 sequence reads: CASSEGLAGGEGDTQYF. CDR3 DNA sequence: TGTGCCAGCAGCGAGGGACTAGCGGGGGGGGAGGGAGATACGCAGTATTTT. The full variable domain, its missing parts supplied by reference TRBV9 and TRBJ2-3, is DSGVTQTPKHLITATGQRVTLRCSPRSGDLSVYWYQQSLDQGLQFLIQYYNGEERAKGNILERFSAQQFPDLHSELNLSSLELGDSALYFCASSEGLAGGEGDTQYFGPGTRLTVL.